Sequencing of this T cell receptor beta chain was carried out in a study of blood T cell repertoires in COVID-19. For the study at large: COVID-19 samples, acute and convalescent, were from the United States, Italy and Spain.

The repertoire was sequenced with immunoSEQ multiplex PCR; TCRdb's copy has only in-frame clones and lacks some. This repertoire shows 200,000 to 250,000 clones, approximately 86% found once; its top ten account for around 2.7%. Specimen: peripheral blood. The clonotype originates from a man aged 55 to 69 with acute or convalescent COVID-19.

CDR3 nucleotide sequence: TGTGCCAGCAGTTACGAGCGGAAAAGCACAGATACGCAGTATTTT. Its protein is CASSYERKSTDTQYF. The chain recombines TRBV6-2 or TRBV6-3 with TRBJ2-3; TRBD2 might be the D (5 bases). The CDR3 loop spans 15 amino acids. Germline loops: CDR1 MNHEY, CDR2 SVGEGT. Trimming took off 2 bases at V and 0 bases at J, with 9 bases between the two ends.